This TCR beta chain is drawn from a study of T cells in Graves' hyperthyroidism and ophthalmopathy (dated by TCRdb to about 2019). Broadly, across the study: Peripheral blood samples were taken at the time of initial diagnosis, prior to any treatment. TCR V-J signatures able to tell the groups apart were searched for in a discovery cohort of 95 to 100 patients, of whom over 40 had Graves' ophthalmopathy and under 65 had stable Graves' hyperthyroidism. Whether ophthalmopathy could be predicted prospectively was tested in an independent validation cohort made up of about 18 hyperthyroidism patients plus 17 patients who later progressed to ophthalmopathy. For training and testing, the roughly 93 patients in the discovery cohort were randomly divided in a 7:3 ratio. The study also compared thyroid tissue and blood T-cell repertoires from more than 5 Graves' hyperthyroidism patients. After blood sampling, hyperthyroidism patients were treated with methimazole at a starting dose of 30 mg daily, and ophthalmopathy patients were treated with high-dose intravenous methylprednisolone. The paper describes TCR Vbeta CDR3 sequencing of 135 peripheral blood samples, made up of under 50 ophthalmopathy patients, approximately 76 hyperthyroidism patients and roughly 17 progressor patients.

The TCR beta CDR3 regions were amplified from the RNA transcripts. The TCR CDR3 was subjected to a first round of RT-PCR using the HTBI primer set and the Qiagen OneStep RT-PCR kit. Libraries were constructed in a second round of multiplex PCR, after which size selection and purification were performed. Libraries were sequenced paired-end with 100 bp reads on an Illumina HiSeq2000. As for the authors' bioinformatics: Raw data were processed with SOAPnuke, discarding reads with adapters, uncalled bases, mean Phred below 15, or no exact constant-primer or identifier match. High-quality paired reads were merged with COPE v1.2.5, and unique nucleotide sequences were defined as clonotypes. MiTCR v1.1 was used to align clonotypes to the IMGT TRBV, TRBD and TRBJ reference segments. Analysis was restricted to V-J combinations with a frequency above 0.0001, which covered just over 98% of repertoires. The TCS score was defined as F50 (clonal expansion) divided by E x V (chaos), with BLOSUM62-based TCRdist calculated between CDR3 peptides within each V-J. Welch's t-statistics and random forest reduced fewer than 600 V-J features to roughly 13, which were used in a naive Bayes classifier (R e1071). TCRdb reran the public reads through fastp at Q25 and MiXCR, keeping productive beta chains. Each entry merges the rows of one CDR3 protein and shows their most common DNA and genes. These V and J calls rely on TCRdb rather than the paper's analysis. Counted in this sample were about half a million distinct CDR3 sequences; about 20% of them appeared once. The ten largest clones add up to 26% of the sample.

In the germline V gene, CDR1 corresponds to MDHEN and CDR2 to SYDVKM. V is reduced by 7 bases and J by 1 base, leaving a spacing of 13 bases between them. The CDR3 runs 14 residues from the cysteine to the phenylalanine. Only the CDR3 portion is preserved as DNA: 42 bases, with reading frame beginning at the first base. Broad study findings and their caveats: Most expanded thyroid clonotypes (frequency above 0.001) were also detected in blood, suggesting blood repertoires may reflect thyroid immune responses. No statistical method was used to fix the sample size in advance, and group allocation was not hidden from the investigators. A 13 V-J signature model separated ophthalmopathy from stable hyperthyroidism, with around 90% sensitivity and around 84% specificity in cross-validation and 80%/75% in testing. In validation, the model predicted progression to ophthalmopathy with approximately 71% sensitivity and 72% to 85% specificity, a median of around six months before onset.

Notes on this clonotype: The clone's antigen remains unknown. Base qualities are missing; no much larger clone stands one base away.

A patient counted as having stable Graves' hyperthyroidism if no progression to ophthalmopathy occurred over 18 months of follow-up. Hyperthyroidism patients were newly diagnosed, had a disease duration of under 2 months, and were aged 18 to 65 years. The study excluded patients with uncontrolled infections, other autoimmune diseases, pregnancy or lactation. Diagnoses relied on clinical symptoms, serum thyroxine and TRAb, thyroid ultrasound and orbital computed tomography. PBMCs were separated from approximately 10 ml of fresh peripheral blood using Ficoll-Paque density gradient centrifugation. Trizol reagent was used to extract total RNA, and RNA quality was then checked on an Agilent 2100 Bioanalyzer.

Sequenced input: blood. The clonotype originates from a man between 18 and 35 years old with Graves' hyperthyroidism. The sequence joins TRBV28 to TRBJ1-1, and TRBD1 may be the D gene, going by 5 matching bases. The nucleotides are TGTGCCAGCACATCCCCAGGGAGGAACACTGAAGCTTTCTTT. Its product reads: CASTSPGRNTEAFF.